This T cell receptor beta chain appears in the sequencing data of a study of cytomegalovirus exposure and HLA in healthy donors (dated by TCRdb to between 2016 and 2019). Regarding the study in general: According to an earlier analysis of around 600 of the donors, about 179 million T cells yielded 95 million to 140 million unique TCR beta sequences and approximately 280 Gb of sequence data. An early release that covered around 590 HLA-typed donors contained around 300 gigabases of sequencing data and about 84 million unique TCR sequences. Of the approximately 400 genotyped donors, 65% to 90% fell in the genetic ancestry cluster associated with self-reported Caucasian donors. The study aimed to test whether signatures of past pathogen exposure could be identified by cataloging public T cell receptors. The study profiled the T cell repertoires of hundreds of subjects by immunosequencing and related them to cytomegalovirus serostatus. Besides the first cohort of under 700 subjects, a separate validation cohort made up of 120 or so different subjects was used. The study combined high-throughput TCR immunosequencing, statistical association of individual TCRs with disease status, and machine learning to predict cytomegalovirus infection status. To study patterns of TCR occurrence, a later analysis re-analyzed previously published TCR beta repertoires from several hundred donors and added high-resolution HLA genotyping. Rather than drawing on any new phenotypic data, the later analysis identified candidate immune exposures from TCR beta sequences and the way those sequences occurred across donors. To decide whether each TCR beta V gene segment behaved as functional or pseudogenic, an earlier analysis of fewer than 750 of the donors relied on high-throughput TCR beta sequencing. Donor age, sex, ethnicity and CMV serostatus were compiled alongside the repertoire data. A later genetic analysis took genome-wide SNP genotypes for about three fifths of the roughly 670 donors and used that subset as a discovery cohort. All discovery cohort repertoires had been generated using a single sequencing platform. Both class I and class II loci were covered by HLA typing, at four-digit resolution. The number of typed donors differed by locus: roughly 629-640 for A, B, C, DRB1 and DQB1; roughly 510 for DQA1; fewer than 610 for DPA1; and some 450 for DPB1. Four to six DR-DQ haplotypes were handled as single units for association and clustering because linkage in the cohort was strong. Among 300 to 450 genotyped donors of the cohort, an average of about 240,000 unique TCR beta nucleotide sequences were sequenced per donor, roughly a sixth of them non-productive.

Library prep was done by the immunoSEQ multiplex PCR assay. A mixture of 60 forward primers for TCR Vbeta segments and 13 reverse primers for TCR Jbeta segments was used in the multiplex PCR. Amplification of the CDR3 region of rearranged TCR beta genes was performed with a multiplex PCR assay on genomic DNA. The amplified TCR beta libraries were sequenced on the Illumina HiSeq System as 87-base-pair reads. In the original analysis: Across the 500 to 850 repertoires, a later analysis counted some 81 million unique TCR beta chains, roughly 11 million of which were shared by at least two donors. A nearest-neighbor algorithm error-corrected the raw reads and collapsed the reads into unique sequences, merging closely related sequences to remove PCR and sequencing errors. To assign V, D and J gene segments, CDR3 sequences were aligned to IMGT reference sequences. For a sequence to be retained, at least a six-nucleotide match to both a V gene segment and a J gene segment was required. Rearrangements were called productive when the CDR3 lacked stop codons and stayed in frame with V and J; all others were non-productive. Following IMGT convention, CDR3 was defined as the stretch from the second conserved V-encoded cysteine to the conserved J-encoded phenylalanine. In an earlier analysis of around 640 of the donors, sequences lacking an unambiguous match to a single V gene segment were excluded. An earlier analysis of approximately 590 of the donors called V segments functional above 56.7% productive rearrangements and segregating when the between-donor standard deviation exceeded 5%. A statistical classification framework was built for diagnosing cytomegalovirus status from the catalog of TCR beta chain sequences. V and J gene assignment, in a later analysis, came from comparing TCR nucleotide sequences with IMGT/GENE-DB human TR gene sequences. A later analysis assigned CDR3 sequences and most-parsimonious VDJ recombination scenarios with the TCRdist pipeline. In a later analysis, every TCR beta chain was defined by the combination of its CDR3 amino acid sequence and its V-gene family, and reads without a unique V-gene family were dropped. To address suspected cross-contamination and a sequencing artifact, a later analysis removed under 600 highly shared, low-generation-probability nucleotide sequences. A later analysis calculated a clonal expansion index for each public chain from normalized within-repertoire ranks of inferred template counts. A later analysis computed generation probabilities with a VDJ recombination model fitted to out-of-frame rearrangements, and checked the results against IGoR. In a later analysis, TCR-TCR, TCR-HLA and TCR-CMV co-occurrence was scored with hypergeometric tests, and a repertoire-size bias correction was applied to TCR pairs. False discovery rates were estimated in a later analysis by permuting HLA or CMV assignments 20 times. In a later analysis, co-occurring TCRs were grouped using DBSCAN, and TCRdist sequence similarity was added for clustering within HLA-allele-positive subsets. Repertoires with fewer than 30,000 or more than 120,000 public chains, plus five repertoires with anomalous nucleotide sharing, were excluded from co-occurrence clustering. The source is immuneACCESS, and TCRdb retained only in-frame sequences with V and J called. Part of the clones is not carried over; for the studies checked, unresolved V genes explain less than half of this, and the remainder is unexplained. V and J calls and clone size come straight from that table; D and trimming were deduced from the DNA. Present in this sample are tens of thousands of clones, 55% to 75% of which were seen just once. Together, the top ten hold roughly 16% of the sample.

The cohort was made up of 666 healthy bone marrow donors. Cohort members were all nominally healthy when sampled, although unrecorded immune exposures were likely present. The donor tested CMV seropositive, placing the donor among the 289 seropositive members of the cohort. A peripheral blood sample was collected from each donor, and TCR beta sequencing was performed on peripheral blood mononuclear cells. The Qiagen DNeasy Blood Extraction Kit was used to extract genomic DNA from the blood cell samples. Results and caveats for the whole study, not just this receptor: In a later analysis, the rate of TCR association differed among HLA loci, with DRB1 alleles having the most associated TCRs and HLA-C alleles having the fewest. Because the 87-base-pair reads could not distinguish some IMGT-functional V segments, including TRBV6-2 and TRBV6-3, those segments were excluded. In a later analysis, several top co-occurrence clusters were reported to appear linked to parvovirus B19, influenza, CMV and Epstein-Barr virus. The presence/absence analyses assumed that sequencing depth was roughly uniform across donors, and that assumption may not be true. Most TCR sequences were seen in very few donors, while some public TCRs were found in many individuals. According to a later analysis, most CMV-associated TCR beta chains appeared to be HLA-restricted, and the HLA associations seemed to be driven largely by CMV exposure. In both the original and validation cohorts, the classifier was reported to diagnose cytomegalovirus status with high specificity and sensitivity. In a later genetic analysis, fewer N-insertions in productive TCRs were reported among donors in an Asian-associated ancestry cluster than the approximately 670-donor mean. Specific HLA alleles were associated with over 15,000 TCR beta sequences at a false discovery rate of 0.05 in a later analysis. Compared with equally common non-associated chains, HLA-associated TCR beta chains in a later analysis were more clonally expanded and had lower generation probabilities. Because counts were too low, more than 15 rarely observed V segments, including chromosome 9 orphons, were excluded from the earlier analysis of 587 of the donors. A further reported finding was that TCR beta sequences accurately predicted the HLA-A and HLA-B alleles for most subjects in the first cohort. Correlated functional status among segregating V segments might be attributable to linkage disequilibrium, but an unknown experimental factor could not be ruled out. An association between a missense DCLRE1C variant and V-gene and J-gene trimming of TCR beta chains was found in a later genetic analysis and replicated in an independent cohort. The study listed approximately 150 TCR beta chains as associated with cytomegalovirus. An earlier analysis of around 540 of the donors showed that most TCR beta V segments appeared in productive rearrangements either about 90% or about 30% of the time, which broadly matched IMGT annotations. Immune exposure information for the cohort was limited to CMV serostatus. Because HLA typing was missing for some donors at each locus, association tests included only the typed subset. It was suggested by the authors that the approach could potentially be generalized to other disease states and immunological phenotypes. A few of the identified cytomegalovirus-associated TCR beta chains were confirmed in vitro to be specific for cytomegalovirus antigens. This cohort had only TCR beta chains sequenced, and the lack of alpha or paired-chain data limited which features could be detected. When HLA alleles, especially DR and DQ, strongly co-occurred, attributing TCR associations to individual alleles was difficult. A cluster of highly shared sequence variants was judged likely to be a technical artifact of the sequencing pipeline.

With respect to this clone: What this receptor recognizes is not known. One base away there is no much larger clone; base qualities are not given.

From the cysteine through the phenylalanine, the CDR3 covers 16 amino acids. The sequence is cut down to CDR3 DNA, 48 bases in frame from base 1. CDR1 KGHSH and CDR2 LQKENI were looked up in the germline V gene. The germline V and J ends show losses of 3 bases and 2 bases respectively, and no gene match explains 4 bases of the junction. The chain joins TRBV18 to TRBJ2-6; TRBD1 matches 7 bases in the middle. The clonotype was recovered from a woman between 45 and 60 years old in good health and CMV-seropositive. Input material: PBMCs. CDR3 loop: CASSPQQGTGANVLTF. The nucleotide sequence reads TGTGCCAGCTCACCCCAACAGGGGACTGGGGCCAACGTCCTGACTTTC.